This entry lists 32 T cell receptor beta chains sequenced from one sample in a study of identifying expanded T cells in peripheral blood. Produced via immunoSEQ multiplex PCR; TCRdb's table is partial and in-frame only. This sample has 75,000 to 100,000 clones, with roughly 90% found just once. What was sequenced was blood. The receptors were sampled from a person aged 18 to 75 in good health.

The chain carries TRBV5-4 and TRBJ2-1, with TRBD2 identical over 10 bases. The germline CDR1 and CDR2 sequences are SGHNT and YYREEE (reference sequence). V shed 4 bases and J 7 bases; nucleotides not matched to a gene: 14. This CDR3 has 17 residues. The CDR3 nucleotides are TGTGCCAGCAGCCGCGATTTCGGGCTAGCGGGAGTGAATGAGCAGTTCTTC. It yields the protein CASSRDFGLAGVNEQFF.

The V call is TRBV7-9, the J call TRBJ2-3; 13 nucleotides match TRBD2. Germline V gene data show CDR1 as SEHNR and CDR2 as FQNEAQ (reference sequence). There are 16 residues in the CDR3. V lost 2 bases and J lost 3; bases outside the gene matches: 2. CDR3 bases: TGTGCCAGCAGCTTATTGGGACTAGCGGGAACAGATACGCAGTATTTT. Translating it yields CASSLLGLAGTDTQYF. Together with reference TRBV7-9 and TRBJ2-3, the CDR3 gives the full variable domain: DTGVSQNPRHKITKRGQNVTFRCDPISEHNRLYWYRQTLGQGPEFLTYFQNEAQLEKSRLLSDRFSAERPKGSFSTLEIQRTEQGDSAMYLCASSLLGLAGTDTQYFGPGTRLTVL.

The CDR3 is CASSLMGHYTGELFF. DNA for the CDR3: TGTGCCAGCAGCTTAATGGGACACTACACCGGGGAGCTGTTTTTT. This chain connects TRBV7-2 to TRBJ2-2; TRBD1 might be the D (6 bases). The germline V gene encodes CDR1 SGHTA and CDR2 FQGNSA. Deletions cut 2 bases from V and 3 bases from J, with 10 bases between. The CDR3 spans 15 residues. Drawing the rest from reference TRBV7-2 and TRBJ2-2, the complete variable domain is GAGVSQSPSNKVTEKGKDVELRCDPISGHTALYWYRQSLGQGLEFLIYFQGNSAPDKSGLPSDRFSAERTGGSVSTLTIQRTQQEDSAVYLCASSLMGHYTGELFFGEGSRLTVL.

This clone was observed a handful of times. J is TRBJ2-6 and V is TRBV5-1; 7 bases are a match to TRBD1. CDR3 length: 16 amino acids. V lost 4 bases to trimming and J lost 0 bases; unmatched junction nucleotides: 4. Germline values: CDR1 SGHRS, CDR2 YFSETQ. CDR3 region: CASSTGDSSGANVLTF. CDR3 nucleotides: TGCGCCAGCAGCACAGGGGATTCCTCTGGGGCCAACGTCCTGACTTTC. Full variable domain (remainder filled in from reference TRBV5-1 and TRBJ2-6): KAGVTQTPRYLIKTRGQQVTLSCSPISGHRSVSWYQQTPGQGLQFLFEYFSETQRNKGNFPGRFSGRQFSNSRSEMNVSTLELGDSALYLCASSTGDSSGANVLTFGAGSRLTVL.

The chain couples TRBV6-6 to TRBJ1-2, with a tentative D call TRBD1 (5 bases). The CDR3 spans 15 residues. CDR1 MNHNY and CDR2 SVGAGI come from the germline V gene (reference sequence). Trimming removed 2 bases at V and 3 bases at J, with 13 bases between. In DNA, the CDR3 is TGTGCCAGCAGTTACGGAGGGGCAGCAGACTATGGCTACACCTTC. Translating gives CASSYGGAADYGYTF.

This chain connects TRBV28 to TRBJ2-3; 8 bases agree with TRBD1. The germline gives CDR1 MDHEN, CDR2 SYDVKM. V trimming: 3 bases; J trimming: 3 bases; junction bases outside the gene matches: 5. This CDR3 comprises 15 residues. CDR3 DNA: TGTGCCAGCAGTTTTTCAGGGGGCAAGACAGATACGCAGTATTTT. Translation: CASSFSGGKTDTQYF.

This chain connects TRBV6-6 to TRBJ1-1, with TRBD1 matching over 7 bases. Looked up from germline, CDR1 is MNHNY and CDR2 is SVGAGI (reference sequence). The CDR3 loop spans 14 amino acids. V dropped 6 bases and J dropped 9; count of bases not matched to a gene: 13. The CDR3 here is CASRHNTGDFQAFF. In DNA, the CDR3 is TGTGCCAGCAGACATAATACAGGGGACTTTCAAGCTTTCTTT.

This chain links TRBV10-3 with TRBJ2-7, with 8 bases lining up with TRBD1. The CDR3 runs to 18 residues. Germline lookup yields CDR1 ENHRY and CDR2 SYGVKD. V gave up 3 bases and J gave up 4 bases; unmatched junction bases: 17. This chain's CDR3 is CAISEMDAGQGYPYEQYF. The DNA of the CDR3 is TGTGCCATCAGTGAAATGGATGCCGGACAGGGTTATCCTTACGAGCAGTACTTC.

The CDR3 DNA follows: TGTGCCACCAGCAGCCAGGGGGGGGGCAATCAGCCCCAGCATTTT. Its protein is CATSSQGGGNQPQHF. V usage is TRBV15 and J usage is TRBJ1-5; 7 bases match TRBD1. Looked up from germline, CDR1 is LNHNV and CDR2 is YYDKDF (reference sequence). The trim removed 3 bases at V and 2 bases at J, leaving 4 bases unmatched. The CDR3 totals 15 residues.

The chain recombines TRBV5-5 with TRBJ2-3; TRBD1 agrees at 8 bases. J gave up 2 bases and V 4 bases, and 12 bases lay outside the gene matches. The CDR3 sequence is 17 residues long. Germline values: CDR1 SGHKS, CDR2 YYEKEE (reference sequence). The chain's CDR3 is CASSLLGQGRVTDTQYF. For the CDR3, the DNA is TGTGCCAGCAGCCTCTTAGGACAGGGCCGGGTCACAGATACGCAGTATTTT.

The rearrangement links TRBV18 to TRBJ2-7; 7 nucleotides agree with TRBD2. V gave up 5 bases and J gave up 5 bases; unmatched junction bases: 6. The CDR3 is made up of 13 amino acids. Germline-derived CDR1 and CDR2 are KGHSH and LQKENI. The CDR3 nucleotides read TGTGCCAGCTCATTGGGGGGGGGAGACGAGCAGTACTTC. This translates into CASSLGGGDEQYF.

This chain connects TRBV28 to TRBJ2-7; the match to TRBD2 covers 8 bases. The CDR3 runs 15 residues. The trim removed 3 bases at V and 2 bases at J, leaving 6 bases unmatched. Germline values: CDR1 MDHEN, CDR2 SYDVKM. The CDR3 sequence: CASSLAAGVTYEQYF. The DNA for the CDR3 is TGTGCCAGCAGTTTGGCAGCGGGAGTCACCTACGAGCAGTACTTC. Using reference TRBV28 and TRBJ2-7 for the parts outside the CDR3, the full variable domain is DVKVTQSSRYLVKRTGEKVFLECVQDMDHENMFWYRQDPGLGLRLIYFSYDVKMKEKGDIPEGYSVSREKKERFSLILESASTNQTSMYLCASSLAAGVTYEQYFGPGTRLTVT.

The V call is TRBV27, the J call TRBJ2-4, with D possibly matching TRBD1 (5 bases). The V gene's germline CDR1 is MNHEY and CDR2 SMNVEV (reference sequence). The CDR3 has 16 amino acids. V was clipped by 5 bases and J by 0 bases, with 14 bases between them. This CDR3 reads CASSPTTALAKNIQYF. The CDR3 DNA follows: TGTGCCAGCAGTCCAACGACAGCCCTAGCCAAAAACATTCAGTACTTC.

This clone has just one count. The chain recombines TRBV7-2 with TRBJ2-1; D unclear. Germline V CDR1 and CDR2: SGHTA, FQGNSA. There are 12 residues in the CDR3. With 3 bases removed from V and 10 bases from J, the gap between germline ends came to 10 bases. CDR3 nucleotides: TGTGCCAGCAGCTTCTTTTCCCGGGAGCAGTTCTTC. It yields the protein CASSFFSREQFF. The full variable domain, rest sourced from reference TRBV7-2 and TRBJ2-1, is GAGVSQSPSNKVTEKGKDVELRCDPISGHTALYWYRQSLGQGLEFLIYFQGNSAPDKSGLPSDRFSAERTGGSVSTLTIQRTQQEDSAVYLCASSFFSREQFFGPGTRLTVL.

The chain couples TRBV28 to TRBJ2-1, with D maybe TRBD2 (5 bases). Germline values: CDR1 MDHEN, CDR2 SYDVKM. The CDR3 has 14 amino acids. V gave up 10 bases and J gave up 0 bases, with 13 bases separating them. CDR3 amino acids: CATQAVSSYNEQFF. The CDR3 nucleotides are TGTGCCACCCAAGCGGTGAGCTCCTACAATGAGCAGTTCTTC.

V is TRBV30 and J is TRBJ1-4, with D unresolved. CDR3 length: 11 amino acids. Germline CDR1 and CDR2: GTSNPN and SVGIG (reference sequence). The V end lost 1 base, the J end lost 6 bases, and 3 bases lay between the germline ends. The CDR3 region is CAWSGDEKLFF. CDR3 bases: TGTGCCTGGAGTGGAGATGAAAAACTGTTTTTT.

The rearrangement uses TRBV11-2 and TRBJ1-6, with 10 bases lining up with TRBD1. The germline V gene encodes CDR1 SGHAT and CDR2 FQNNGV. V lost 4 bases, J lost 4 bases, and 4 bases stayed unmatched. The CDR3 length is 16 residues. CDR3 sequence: CASSSRQGAYNSPLHF. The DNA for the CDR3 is TGTGCCAGCAGCTCAAGACAGGGGGCTTATAATTCACCCCTCCACTTT.

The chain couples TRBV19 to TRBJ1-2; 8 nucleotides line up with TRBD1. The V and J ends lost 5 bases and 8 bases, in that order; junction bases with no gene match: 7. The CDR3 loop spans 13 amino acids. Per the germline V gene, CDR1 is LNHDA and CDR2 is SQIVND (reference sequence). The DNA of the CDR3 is TGTGCCAGTAGTGACAGGGGATCAGGGGGCTACACCTTC. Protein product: CASSDRGSGGYTF.

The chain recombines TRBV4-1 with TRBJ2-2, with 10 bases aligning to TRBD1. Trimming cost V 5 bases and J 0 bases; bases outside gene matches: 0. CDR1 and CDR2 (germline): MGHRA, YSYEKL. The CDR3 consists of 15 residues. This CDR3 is CASSGQGANTGELFF. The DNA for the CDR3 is TGCGCCAGCAGCGGACAGGGGGCGAACACCGGGGAGCTGTTTTTT.

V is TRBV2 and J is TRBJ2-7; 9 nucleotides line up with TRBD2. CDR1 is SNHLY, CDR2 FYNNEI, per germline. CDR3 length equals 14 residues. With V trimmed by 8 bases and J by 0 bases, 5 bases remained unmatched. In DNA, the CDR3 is TGTGCCAGCGGACTAGCGAGCATCTCCTACGAGCAGTACTTC. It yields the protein CASGLASISYEQYF.

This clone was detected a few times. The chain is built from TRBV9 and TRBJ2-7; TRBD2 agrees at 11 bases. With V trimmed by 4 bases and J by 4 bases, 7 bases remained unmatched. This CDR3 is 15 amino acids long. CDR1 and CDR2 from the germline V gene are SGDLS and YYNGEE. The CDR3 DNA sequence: TGTGCCAGCAGCCTTACTAGCGGGGGACTGTACGAGCAGTACTTC. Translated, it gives CASSLTSGGLYEQYF.

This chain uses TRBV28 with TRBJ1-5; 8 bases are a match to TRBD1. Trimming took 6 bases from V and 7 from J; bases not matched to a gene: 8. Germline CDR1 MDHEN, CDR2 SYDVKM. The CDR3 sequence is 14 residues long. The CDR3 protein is CASRPQGEEQPQHF. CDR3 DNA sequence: TGTGCCAGCAGACCACAGGGGGAAGAGCAGCCCCAGCATTTT.

The DNA of the CDR3 is TGTGCCAGCAGCTTCGGACAGGGGGGTGAAAAACTGTTTTTT. Encoded protein: CASSFGQGGEKLFF. The rearrangement links TRBV5-6 to TRBJ1-4; 10 bases fit TRBD1. Losses at the gene ends were 2 bases for V and 7 bases for J; bases not matched to a gene: 2. Germline V gene data show CDR1 as SGHDT and CDR2 as YYEEEE. The CDR3 consists of 14 residues. The variable domain in full, completed from reference TRBV5-6 and TRBJ1-4, reads DAGVTQSPTHLIKTRGQQVTLRCSPKSGHDTVSWYQQALGQGPQFIFQYYEEEERQRGNFPDRFSGHQFPNYSSELNVNALLLGDSALYLCASSFGQGGEKLFFGSGTQLSVL.

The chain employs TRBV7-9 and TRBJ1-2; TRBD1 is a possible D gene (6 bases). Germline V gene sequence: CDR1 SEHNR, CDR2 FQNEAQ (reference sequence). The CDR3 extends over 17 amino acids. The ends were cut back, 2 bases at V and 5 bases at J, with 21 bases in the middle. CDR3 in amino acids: CASSLYTAGVVPYGYTF. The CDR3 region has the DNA TGTGCCAGCAGCTTATACACGGCAGGGGTGGTCCCATATGGCTACACCTTC. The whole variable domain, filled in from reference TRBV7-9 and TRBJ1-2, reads DTGVSQNPRHKITKRGQNVTFRCDPISEHNRLYWYRQTLGQGPEFLTYFQNEAQLEKSRLLSDRFSAERPKGSFSTLEIQRTEQGDSAMYLCASSLYTAGVVPYGYTFGSGTRLTVV.

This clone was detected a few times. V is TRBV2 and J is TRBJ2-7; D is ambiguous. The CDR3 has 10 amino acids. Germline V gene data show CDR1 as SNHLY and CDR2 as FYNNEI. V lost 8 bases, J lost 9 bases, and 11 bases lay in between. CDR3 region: CASAEGRQYF. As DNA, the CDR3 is TGTGCCAGCGCCGAAGGTCGGCAGTACTTC.

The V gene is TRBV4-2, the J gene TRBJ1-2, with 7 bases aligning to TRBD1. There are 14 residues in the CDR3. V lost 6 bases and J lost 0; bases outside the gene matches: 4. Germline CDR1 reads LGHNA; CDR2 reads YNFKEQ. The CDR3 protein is CASSSGTANYGYTF. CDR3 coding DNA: TGTGCCAGCAGTTCCGGGACAGCTAACTATGGCTACACCTTC.

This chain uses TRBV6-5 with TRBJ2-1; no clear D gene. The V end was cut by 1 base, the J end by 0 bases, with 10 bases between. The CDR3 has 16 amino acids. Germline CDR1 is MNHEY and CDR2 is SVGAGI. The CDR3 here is CASSYFGGRSYNEQFF. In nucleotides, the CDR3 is TGTGCCAGCAGTTACTTCGGTGGCCGCTCCTACAATGAGCAGTTCTTC.

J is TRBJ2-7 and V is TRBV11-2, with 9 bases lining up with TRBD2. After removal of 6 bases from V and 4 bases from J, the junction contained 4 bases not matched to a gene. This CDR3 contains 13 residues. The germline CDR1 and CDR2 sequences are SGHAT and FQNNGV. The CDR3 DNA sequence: TGTGCCAGCAGGGTAGCGGGGGTTTACGAGCAGTACTTC. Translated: CASRVAGVYEQYF.

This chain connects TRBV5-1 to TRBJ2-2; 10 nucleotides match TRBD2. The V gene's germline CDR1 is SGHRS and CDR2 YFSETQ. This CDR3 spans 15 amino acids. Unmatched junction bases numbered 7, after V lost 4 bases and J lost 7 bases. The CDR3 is CASSPFLAGDGELFF. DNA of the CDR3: TGCGCCAGCAGCCCGTTCCTAGCGGGAGACGGGGAGCTGTTTTTT.

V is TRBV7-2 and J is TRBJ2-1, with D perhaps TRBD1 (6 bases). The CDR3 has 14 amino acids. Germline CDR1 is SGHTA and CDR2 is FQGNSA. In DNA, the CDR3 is TGTGCTTCCTCCCCACACAGGGACAACGATGAGCAGTTCTTC. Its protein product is CASSPHRDNDEQFF.

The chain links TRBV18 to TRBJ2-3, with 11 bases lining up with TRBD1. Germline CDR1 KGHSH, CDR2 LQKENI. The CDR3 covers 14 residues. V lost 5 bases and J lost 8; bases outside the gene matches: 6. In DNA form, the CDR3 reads TGTGCCAGCTCAGGACAGGGGGCAGACGGTACGCAGTATTTT. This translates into CASSGQGADGTQYF.

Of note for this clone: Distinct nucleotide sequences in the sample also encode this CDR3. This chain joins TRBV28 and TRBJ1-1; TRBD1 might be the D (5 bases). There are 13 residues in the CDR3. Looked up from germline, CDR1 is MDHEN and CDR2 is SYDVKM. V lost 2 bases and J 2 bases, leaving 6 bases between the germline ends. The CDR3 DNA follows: TGTGCCAGCAGTTTAGGGGGAAACACTGAAGCTTTCTTT. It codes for CASSLGGNTEAFF.